Following are 13 T cell receptor beta chains from one sample sequenced in a study of cytomegalovirus exposure and HLA in healthy donors. With 60 Vbeta and 13 Jbeta primers, the PCR was carried out. Data came from immunoSEQ multiplex PCR; TCRdb stores just in-frame clones and leaves some out. Of about 120,000 clones listed, about 74% are singletons. The specimen was PBMCs. The receptors were sampled from a female donor in good health and CMV-seronegative.

Comment on this clone: A far more abundant clone sits one base away, making this likely a read error. This rearrangement joins TRBV4-2 to TRBJ2-5; D might be TRBD1 (6 bases). The germline CDR1 and CDR2 sequences are LGHNA and YNFKEQ. V lost 0 bases and J 11 bases, leaving 19 bases between the germline ends. The CDR3 is 15 residues long. The CDR3 coding sequence is TGTGCCAGCAGCCAAGAAGAGGCAGGGGTCTACAAGCAGTACTTC. Translation gives CASSQEEAGVYKQYF.

The gene calls are TRBV30 and TRBJ2-7, with 10 positions matching TRBD1. The V and J ends lost 8 bases and 5 bases, in that order; junction bases with no gene match: 12. CDR1 GTSNPN and CDR2 SVGIG come from the germline V gene (reference sequence). CDR3 size: 14 residues. CDR3 in amino acids: CARKRTGTGDEQYF. CDR3 bases: TGTGCCCGAAAACGGACAGGGACAGGGGACGAGCAGTACTTC.

In its sample, this clone was seen a few times. V and J are TRBV6-6 and TRBJ1-1; D call uncertain. The length of the CDR3 is 14 residues. The V gene's germline CDR1 is MNHNY and CDR2 SVGAGI (reference sequence). V was pared by 5 bases and J by 7 bases, with 17 bases between. The CDR3 DNA reads as TGTGCCAGCAGTAAAGAGGGAAAAGGAGGTGAAGCTTTCTTT. It specifies CASSKEGKGGEAFF.

CDR3 loop: CASSLLSGNQPQHF. The CDR3 DNA follows: TGTGCCAGCAGTTTACTTTCAGGGAATCAGCCCCAGCATTTT. The genes are TRBV27 and TRBJ1-5; weak D call: TRBD1 (5 bases). V lost 2 bases, J lost 4 bases, and 9 bases lay in between. CDR3 length equals 14 residues. Germline-derived CDR1 and CDR2 are MNHEY and SMNVEV (reference sequence).

The V call is TRBV18, the J call TRBJ2-7; the match to TRBD2 covers 10 bases. The CDR3 runs 15 residues. The V gene end was trimmed by 4 bases and the J gene end by 2 bases; junction bases not matched to a gene: 5. Germline V lookup: CDR1 KGHSH, CDR2 LQKENI. In nucleotides, the CDR3 is TGTGCCAGCTCACAAGGACTAGCGGTTACCTACGAGCAGTACTTC. Amino acid sequence: CASSQGLAVTYEQYF. The full variable domain, completed using reference TRBV18 and TRBJ2-7, is NAGVMQNPRHLVRRRGQEARLRCSPMKGHSHVYWYRQLPEEGLKFMVYLQKENIIDESGMPKERFSAEFPKEGPSILRIQQVVRGDSAAYFCASSQGLAVTYEQYFGPGTRLTVT.

This clone was seen a single time. The chain recombines TRBV4-3 with TRBJ1-1, with D possibly matching TRBD1 (6 bases). Germline assignment: CDR1 LGHNA and CDR2 YSLEER. The germline V and J ends were trimmed by 3 bases and 1 base, with 12 bases remaining between them. The CDR3 is made up of 15 amino acids. Here the CDR3 reads CASSQTSRGNTEAFF. Here the CDR3 DNA reads TGCGCCAGCAGCCAGACAAGCAGGGGGAACACTGAAGCTTTCTTT.

The rearrangement uses TRBV2 and TRBJ2-1, with D maybe TRBD2 (7 bases). CDR1 is SNHLY, CDR2 FYNNEI, per germline. The length of the CDR3 is 14 residues. With 6 bases removed from V and 10 bases from J, the gap between germline ends came to 19 bases. CDR3 DNA sequence: TGTGCCAGCAGCCGCTGGGGGGGGGCGCTCGAGCAGTTCTTC. Protein: CASSRWGGALEQFF. Full variable domain (rest looked up from reference TRBV2 and TRBJ2-1): EPEVTQTPSHQVTQMGQEVILRCVPISNHLYFYWYRQILGQKVEFLVSFYNNEISEKSEIFDDQFSVERPDGSNFTLKIRSTKLEDSAMYFCASSRWGGALEQFFGPGTRLTVL.

Concerning this clone: The same CDR3 is also encoded by other DNA sequences in this sample. V gene TRBV7-9 combines with J gene TRBJ2-5; the D is unclear. Trimming shortened V by 2 bases and J by 5 bases, and 6 bases separated the two germline ends. This CDR3 region has 12 residues. CDR1 and CDR2 from the germline V gene are SEHNR and FQNEAQ (reference sequence). The CDR3 DNA sequence: TGTGCCAGCAGCTTAAATCGGGAGACCCAGTACTTC. Its translation: CASSLNRETQYF.

This clone was counted between two and nine times. The genes are TRBV7-6 and TRBJ1-3; D is possibly TRBD1 (6 bases). This CDR3 is 16 amino acids long. CDR1 is SGHVS, CDR2 FNYEAQ, per germline. The V and J ends lost 0 bases and 2 bases respectively, with 11 bases between them. The CDR3 sequence: CASSLARPGAGNTIYF. CDR3 nucleotides: TGTGCCAGCAGCTTAGCTCGGCCAGGGGCTGGAAACACCATATATTTT.

The CDR3 here is CASSEPNTYQETQYF. The CDR3 DNA is TGTGCCAGCAGTGAACCCAACACGTACCAAGAGACCCAGTACTTC. This chain uses TRBV25-1 with TRBJ2-5; D is uncertain. CDR3 length equals 15 residues. V shed 2 bases and J shed 0 bases, with 10 bases lying between them. Per the germline V gene, CDR1 is MGHDK and CDR2 is SYGVNS.

The chain recombines TRBV6-5 with TRBJ2-2, with D possibly TRBD2 on 5 matching bases. CDR1 is MNHEY and CDR2 is SVGAGI in the germline V gene. V lost 6 bases to trimming and J lost 1 base, with 9 bases between them. The CDR3 loop spans 14 amino acids. CDR3 coding DNA: TGTGCCAGCAGACCCAGCGGGAACACCGGGGAGCTGTTTTTT. It yields the protein CASRPSGNTGELFF.

J is TRBJ1-5 and V is TRBV5-6, with a weak D call TRBD1 (5 bases). Trimming stripped 4 bases from V and 5 bases from J, with 13 bases between. Per the germline V gene, CDR1 is SGHDT and CDR2 is YYEEEE. The CDR3 loop spans 14 amino acids. CDR3 DNA: TGTGCCAGCAGCCTCGGGACTCCGGATCAGCCCCAGCATTTT. As protein: CASSLGTPDQPQHF.

The chain combines TRBV10-2 with TRBJ2-2, with D perhaps TRBD2 (6 bases). CDR1 is WSHSY and CDR2 is SAAADI in the germline V gene. There are 14 residues in the CDR3. Trimming removed 7 bases at V and 2 bases at J, with 11 bases between. The CDR3 sequence: CASTPAGNTGELFF. The CDR3 DNA follows: TGCGCCAGCACCCCGGCGGGAAACACCGGGGAGCTGTTTTTT.